The clone carrying this T cell receptor (beta chain) was seen a handful of times. Antigen unknown. This specimen comes from a study of response to subunit inactivated influenza vaccine. TCRdb reprocessed the RT-PCR reads with MiXCR, giving one entry per CDR3 protein. The sample contains around 790,000 distinct CDR3 sequences, approximately 22% of which appear only once. Study outcomes and limitations: Every seasonal influenza vaccination brings in few new T cells, the authors suggested.

Trimming cost V 3 bases and J 2 bases, with 13 bases left between them. From germline, CDR1 is MGHRA and CDR2 YSYEKL. The CDR3 extends over 16 amino acids. The sequenced sample was PBMCs from blood, obtained approximately 5 days after vaccination. The J gene is TRBJ2-2, the V gene TRBV4-1; possible D gene TRBD2, 6 bases. This receptor was identified in a man aged 50 to 59 who received an inactivated influenza vaccine. The CDR3 DNA reads TGCGCCAGCAGCCATTACGGGGGATTTAACACCGGGGAGCTGTTTTTT. It specifies CASSHYGGFNTGELFF.